The 31 T cell receptor beta chains in this list originate from one sample, sequenced in a study of T cell responses to AZD1222 COVID-19 vaccine. Method: immunoSEQ multiplex PCR; TCRdb's copy keeps in-frame clones and lacks some. The sample includes 180,000 or so clones, over 90% of them seen just once. The sample was peripheral blood, taken 28 days after the second AZD1222 dose. The receptors shown here come from an adult who received the AZD1222 COVID-19 vaccine.

V gene TRBV7-2 combines with J gene TRBJ1-2; tentatively, D is TRBD1 (5 bases). Germline values: CDR1 SGHTA, CDR2 FQGNSA. The CDR3 consists of 15 residues. V was trimmed by 0 bases and J by 2 bases, leaving 10 bases between them. The CDR3 reads CASSLAVGGNYGYTF. The CDR3, as DNA: TGTGCCAGCAGCTTAGCGGTCGGGGGGAACTATGGCTACACCTTC.

The V gene is TRBV5-1, the J gene TRBJ2-2; D tentatively fits TRBD1 or TRBD2 (5 bases each). The CDR3 is 14 residues long. Germline V gene lookup returns CDR1 SGHRS and CDR2 YFSETQ. V was shortened by 3 bases and J by 3 bases, with 9 bases between the two germline ends. CDR3 sequence reads: CASSWGTDTGELFF. CDR3 nucleotides: TGCGCCAGCAGCTGGGGGACGGACACCGGGGAGCTGTTTTTT. The variable domain in full, completed from reference TRBV5-1 and TRBJ2-2, reads KAGVTQTPRYLIKTRGQQVTLSCSPISGHRSVSWYQQTPGQGLQFLFEYFSETQRNKGNFPGRFSGRQFSNSRSEMNVSTLELGDSALYLCASSWGTDTGELFFGEGSRLTVL.

In its sample, this clone was seen a few times. The genes are TRBV5-1 and TRBJ1-1; D perhaps matches TRBD1 (6 bases). This CDR3 is 14 amino acids long. CDR1 is SGHRS and CDR2 is YFSETQ in the germline V gene. Trimming shortened V by 4 bases and J by 3 bases, and 13 bases separated the two germline ends. The chain's CDR3 is CASSLTGLDTEAFF. CDR3 bases: TGCGCCAGCAGCCTAACAGGGTTGGACACTGAAGCTTTCTTT.

V gene TRBV6-2 or TRBV6-3 combines with J gene TRBJ2-5; D might be TRBD1 or TRBD2, each matching 5 bases. Germline CDR1 MNHEY, CDR2 SVGEGT. Trimming took 5 bases from V and 2 from J, leaving 12 bases between them. CDR3 length equals 14 residues. CDR3 residues: CASSPGRPQETQYF. Written as DNA, the CDR3 is TGTGCCAGCAGTCCGGGACGGCCTCAAGAGACCCAGTACTTC.

The gene calls are TRBV5-4 and TRBJ2-5; D is perhaps TRBD1 (6 bases). The CDR3 contains 14 residues. V was shortened by 4 bases and J by 0 bases, with 10 bases between the two germline ends. From germline, CDR1 is SGHNT and CDR2 YYREEE (reference sequence). CDR3 residues: CASSVGADQETQYF. CDR3 sequence (DNA): TGTGCCAGCAGCGTGGGGGCCGACCAAGAGACCCAGTACTTC.

This clone was detected a few times. This chain uses TRBV4-1 with TRBJ1-4; D is uncertain. V was clipped by 3 bases and J by 6 bases, with 17 bases between them. From germline, CDR1 is MGHRA and CDR2 YSYEKL. The CDR3 is made up of 16 amino acids. CDR3 amino acids: CASSHPRGYNDEKLFF. In DNA, the CDR3 is TGCGCCAGCAGCCATCCCCGGGGTTATAATGATGAAAAACTGTTTTTT.

This chain connects TRBV3-1 (or the pseudogene TRBV3-2) to TRBJ1-6, with D possibly TRBD1 on 6 matching bases. The V end lost 4 bases, the J end lost 6 bases, and 16 bases lay between the germline ends. The CDR3 sequence is 16 residues long. Germline CDR1 is LGHDT and CDR2 is YNNKEL (reference sequence). This CDR3 reads CASSPTGLYRNSPLHF. Here the CDR3 DNA reads TGTGCCAGCAGCCCGACAGGACTATACCGTAATTCACCCCTCCACTTT.

V usage is TRBV19 and J usage is TRBJ1-2, with 12 bases matching TRBD1. V shed 7 bases and J 7 bases; nucleotides not matched to a gene: 13. Germline CDR1 is LNHDA and CDR2 is SQIVND (reference sequence). CDR3 length: 16 amino acids. Here the CDR3 reads CASTDLGDRGQGGYTF. DNA of the CDR3: TGTGCCAGTACCGATTTGGGGGACAGGGGGCAAGGTGGCTACACCTTC.

The chain links TRBV7-2 to TRBJ2-1; unclear D gene. The CDR3 is 17 amino acids. CDR1 SGHTA and CDR2 FQGNSA come from the germline V gene. The ends were cut back, 2 bases at V and 0 bases at J, with 14 bases in the middle. The CDR3 coding sequence is TGTGCCAGCAGCTTAATCGACGCTCCGGGCTCCTACAATGAGCAGTTCTTC. Translating gives CASSLIDAPGSYNEQFF.

The chain links TRBV6-2 or TRBV6-3 to TRBJ1-5; D is ambiguous. CDR1 is MNHEY, CDR2 SVGEGT, per germline. V was trimmed by 2 bases and J by 7 bases, leaving 15 bases between them. There are 15 residues in the CDR3. The CDR3 DNA follows: TGTGCCAGCAGTTACGCTGGGCCCCGAGAGCAGCCCCAGCATTTT. It codes for CASSYAGPREQPQHF.

The CDR3 here is CASSEARGGTNEKLFF. DNA of the CDR3: TGTGCCAGCAGTGAAGCAAGAGGGGGGACGAATGAAAAACTGTTTTTT. The chain uses TRBV2 and TRBJ1-4; tentative D call: TRBD1 (6 bases). This CDR3 comprises 16 residues. Germline V CDR1 and CDR2: SNHLY, FYNNEI. Trimming removed 0 bases at V and 5 bases at J, with 13 bases between.

In nucleotides, the CDR3 is TGTGCCATCACGGGGTCGGTCACAGATACGCAGTATTTT. It yields the protein CAITGSVTDTQYF. The V gene is TRBV10-3, the J gene TRBJ2-3; D perhaps matches TRBD2 (5 bases). The V gene's germline CDR1 is ENHRY and CDR2 SYGVKD. The V gene lost 7 bases and the J gene lost 2 bases, with 10 bases spanning the gap. CDR3 length: 13 amino acids.

The rearrangement joins TRBV5-1 to TRBJ2-1; D tentatively fits TRBD1 or TRBD2 (5 bases each). V was shortened by 0 bases and J by 4 bases, with 14 bases between the two germline ends. The CDR3 is 16 residues long. Looked up from germline, CDR1 is SGHRS and CDR2 is YFSETQ. This CDR3 is CASSLGGNWIYNEQFF. CDR3 DNA: TGCGCCAGCAGCTTGGGGGGGAACTGGATATACAATGAGCAGTTCTTC. Combining the CDR3 with reference TRBV5-1 and TRBJ2-1 gives the whole variable domain KAGVTQTPRYLIKTRGQQVTLSCSPISGHRSVSWYQQTPGQGLQFLFEYFSETQRNKGNFPGRFSGRQFSNSRSEMNVSTLELGDSALYLCASSLGGNWIYNEQFFGPGTRLTVL.

The CDR3 nucleotides are TGTGCCAGCAGTGACCGGGATAACTCCTATAATTCACCCCTCCACTTT. Translated, it gives CASSDRDNSYNSPLHF. The rearrangement joins TRBV6-1 to TRBJ1-6; D gene uncertain. The CDR3 spans 16 residues. The V end was cut by 3 bases, the J end by 0 bases, with 9 bases between. In germline, CDR1 is MNHNS, CDR2 SASEGT.

The genes are TRBV6-4 and TRBJ1-2; 8 bases line up with TRBD1. V shed 4 bases, J shed 5 bases, and the junction held 3 bases outside the gene matches. The CDR3 length is 13 residues. Germline V lookup: CDR1 MRHNA, CDR2 SNTAGT. The CDR3 DNA follows: TGTGCCAGCAGTGGCGGACAGGGTTATGGCTACACCTTC. It encodes CASSGGQGYGYTF.

This clone is a singleton in its sample. The V gene is TRBV12-2, the J gene TRBJ1-5. TRBV12-2 is given as a pseudogene. The CDR3 is made up of 19 amino acids. This CDR3 reads CASRLAGTEGALVNQPQHF. DNA of the CDR3: TGTGCAAGTCGCTTAGCGGGGACGGAAGGGGCTTTAGTCAATCAGCCCCAGCATTTT.

The rearrangement joins TRBV2 to TRBJ2-1, with D unclear. The CDR3 is 11 amino acids. Trimming removed 6 bases from V and 7 bases from J, with 7 bases in between. Germline loops: CDR1 SNHLY, CDR2 FYNNEI. The CDR3 loop is CASSVDNEQFF. The CDR3, as DNA: TGTGCCAGCAGCGTAGATAATGAGCAGTTCTTC.

The V call is TRBV2, the J call TRBJ1-1, with D possibly TRBD1 on 6 matching bases. CDR3 size: 17 residues. Germline V gene lookup returns CDR1 SNHLY and CDR2 FYNNEI. Trimming took off 3 bases at V and 0 bases at J, with 17 bases between the two ends. CDR3 in amino acids: CASSEGLQGKVNTEAFF. For the CDR3, the DNA is TGTGCCAGCAGTGAGGGATTACAGGGAAAGGTGAACACTGAAGCTTTCTTT.

This rearrangement joins TRBV30 to TRBJ1-3, with D uncertain. The CDR3 runs 15 residues. CDR1 and CDR2 (germline): GTSNPN, SVGIG (reference sequence). Trimming stripped 1 base from V and 4 bases from J, with 14 bases between. The CDR3 spells CAWSDGISGGNTIYF. CDR3 DNA sequence: TGTGCCTGGAGTGATGGGATCTCTGGGGGAAACACCATATATTTT.

The rearrangement links TRBV4-1 to TRBJ2-7; perhaps D is TRBD1 or TRBD2 (5 bases each). With 3 bases removed from V and 7 bases from J, the gap between germline ends came to 22 bases. Germline-derived CDR1 and CDR2 are MGHRA and YSYEKL. This CDR3 contains 16 residues. The CDR3 region has the DNA TGCGCCAGCAGCCATCCCACCAGGGACCCCTTAATAGAGCAGTACTTC. Protein sequence: CASSHPTRDPLIEQYF.

This chain joins TRBV11-2 and TRBJ1-1; TRBD1 is a possible D gene (5 bases). CDR1 and CDR2 (germline): SGHAT, FQNNGV. Trimming removed 1 base from V and 5 bases from J, with 11 bases in between. CDR3 length: 14 residues. The CDR3 DNA follows: TGTGCCAGCAGCTTAGCGGGGTGGGGGACTGAAGCTTTCTTT. This translates into CASSLAGWGTEAFF.

This chain uses TRBV6-2 or TRBV6-3 with TRBJ1-2; 10 bases fit TRBD1. Per germline, CDR1 MNHEY and CDR2 SVGEGT. V shed 2 bases and J 4 bases; nucleotides not matched to a gene: 7. The CDR3 consists of 16 residues. The CDR3 loop reads CASSYPPGQGIYGYTF. CDR3 in DNA: TGTGCCAGCAGTTACCCCCCGGGACAGGGGATCTATGGCTACACCTTC.

V and J are TRBV28 and TRBJ1-1; maybe TRBD1 (5 bases). V was shortened by 1 base and J by 1 base, with 10 bases between the two germline ends. From germline, CDR1 is MDHEN and CDR2 SYDVKM. CDR3 length equals 15 residues. The CDR3 spells CASSLFVTGNTEAFF. In nucleotides, the CDR3 is TGTGCCAGCAGTTTATTCGTAACAGGGAACACTGAAGCTTTCTTT.

This chain links TRBV15 with TRBJ2-7, with 7 bases aligning to TRBD1. V lost 2 bases and J lost 4; bases outside the gene matches: 8. The CDR3 covers 15 residues. Germline lookup yields CDR1 LNHNV and CDR2 YYDKDF (reference sequence). The DNA of the CDR3 is TGTGCCACCAGCAGACGCGACAGGGCGGGTTACGAGCAGTACTTC. Amino acid sequence: CATSRRDRAGYEQYF. Full variable domain (rest looked up from reference TRBV15 and TRBJ2-7): DAMVIQNPRYQVTQFGKPVTLSCSQTLNHNVMYWYQQKSSQAPKLLFHYYDKDFNNEADTPDNFQSRRPNTSFCFLDIRSPGLGDTAMYLCATSRRDRAGYEQYFGPGTRLTVT.

The chain carries TRBV4-2 and TRBJ1-1, with D perhaps matching TRBD1 (5 bases). Trimming took 4 bases from V and 4 from J, leaving 16 bases between them. The CDR3 totals 15 residues. Germline V CDR1 and CDR2: LGHNA, YNFKEQ. The CDR3 DNA is TGTGCCAGCAGCCTCGAGCTCCGGGGGACCACTGAAGCTTTCTTT. Protein sequence: CASSLELRGTTEAFF.

The J gene is TRBJ2-3, the V gene TRBV7-2, with 9 bases matching TRBD1. Germline trimming cut 5 bases from V and 6 bases from J; bases unmatched to any gene: 6. The germline V gene has CDR1 SGHTA and CDR2 FQGNSA. This CDR3 comprises 14 residues. In DNA, the CDR3 is TGTGCCAGCAGCGACGGGGACAGGGCGGATACGCAGTATTTT. This codes for CASSDGDRADTQYF.

This chain connects TRBV4-2 to TRBJ2-7; D unclear. The V gene's germline CDR1 is LGHNA and CDR2 YNFKEQ. Trimming cost V 5 bases and J 3 bases, with 14 bases left between them. The CDR3 consists of 14 residues. The DNA for the CDR3 is TGTGCCAGCAGCAACCTGGGTCAAAACTACGAGCAGTACTTC. Residues: CASSNLGQNYEQYF.

The V and J genes are TRBV6-6 and TRBJ1-2; 7 bases line up with TRBD1. Trimming at V came to 0 bases and at J to 5 bases, leaving 0 bases not matched to a gene. Germline V gene data show CDR1 as MNHNY and CDR2 as SVGAGI (reference sequence). This CDR3 is built from 13 residues. DNA for the CDR3: TGTGCCAGCAGTTACTCGACAGGGTATGGCTACACCTTC. It codes for CASSYSTGYGYTF.

The chain employs TRBV24-1 and TRBJ2-2; D gene ambiguous. V lost 4 bases and J 3 bases, leaving 8 bases between the germline ends. This CDR3 is built from 14 residues. Germline V CDR1 and CDR2: KGHDR, SFDVKD. DNA for the CDR3: TGTGCCACCAGTGACGAGACGGACACCGGGGAGCTGTTTTTT. This sequence encodes CATSDETDTGELFF.

The chain recombines TRBV6-5 with TRBJ2-5; 9 bases are shared with TRBD2. Looked up from germline, CDR1 is MNHEY and CDR2 is SVGAGI. The CDR3 extends over 14 amino acids. The J segment lost 7 bases and the V segment lost 6 bases, leaving 9 bases of the junction unmatched. The CDR3, as DNA: TGTGCCAGCAGCCCGGGACTAGCAACGGGGACCCAGTACTTC. Encoded protein: CASSPGLATGTQYF.

In DNA, the CDR3 is TGTGCCAGCAGCTTAGTGGGGGGCCCCAATCAGCCCCAGCATTTT. This sequence encodes CASSLVGGPNQPQHF. The chain combines TRBV7-2 with TRBJ1-5, with D tentatively TRBD1 (6 bases). The CDR3 is 15 residues long. CDR1 is SGHTA and CDR2 is FQGNSA in the germline V gene. V was pared by 1 base and J by 3 bases, with 10 bases between.